The clone carrying this TCR beta chain was detected many times. Each TCR cDNA molecule carried a unique molecular identifier. TCRdb passed the 5' RACE reads through MiXCR, listing each CDR3 protein once. There are about 120,000 distinct CDR3 sequences in the sample; 9% to 15% occur only once, and 15% to 20% lies in the top ten. The time point here: blood at routine non-recurrence follow-up after resection. In each case, whole RNA from tumor, nontumor lung or frozen PBMC was sequenced unsorted. The germline gives CDR1 MDHEN, CDR2 SYDVKM. The CDR3 loop spans 14 amino acids. With 3 bases clipped from V and 3 bases from J, the junction kept 3 bases outside the gene matches. The sample is drawn from a study of spatial heterogeneity in lung cancer. Study context: Median follow-up for sequenced PBMC samples was two to three years after resection, when such samples existed.

The source of this sequence is a male donor with early-stage non-small cell lung cancer. This specimen was PBMCs, taken at follow-up. This rearrangement joins TRBV28 to TRBJ2-7; 9 nucleotides agree with TRBD1. For the CDR3, the DNA is TGTGCCAGCAGTTTCGGACAGGGGAACTACGAGCAGTACTTC. Translation gives CASSFGQGNYEQYF.